Below, 14 T cell receptor beta chains from the same sample are listed, as sequenced in a study of STAT5B mutations in CD4+ large granular lymphocyte leukemia. The data were produced by immunoSEQ multiplex PCR, yet TCRdb's version contains in-frame clones alone and is incomplete. The profile shows roughly 30,000 clones, 87% of them singletons. Sequenced: CD4+ T cells from blood buffy coats. These TCRs come from a human donor in good health.

This clone showed up just a few times. This chain joins TRBV7-2 and TRBJ2-7; D is ambiguous. Trimming pared 3 bases from V and 5 bases from J, leaving 11 bases between. There are 13 residues in the CDR3. Germline loops: CDR1 SGHTA, CDR2 FQGNSA. The CDR3 region is CASSFFGRNEQYF. CDR3 DNA: TGTGCCAGCAGCTTTTTCGGTCGCAACGAGCAGTACTTC.

The V call is TRBV11-3, the J call TRBJ2-5; D is ambiguous. Trimming pared 3 bases from V and 5 bases from J, leaving 7 bases between. Germline assignment: CDR1 SGHNT and CDR2 YENEEA. The CDR3 covers 12 residues. CDR3 sequence: CASSLIGETQYF. The CDR3 DNA reads as TGTGCCAGCAGCTTGATTGGGGAGACCCAGTACTTC.

The chain combines TRBV5-8 with TRBJ2-7, with D uncertain. V lost 0 bases, J lost 4 bases, and 2 bases lay in between. Per the germline V gene, CDR1 is SGHTS and CDR2 is YDEGEE. There are 11 residues in the CDR3. The CDR3 sequence: CASSLEYEQYF. The CDR3 nucleotides read TGTGCCAGCAGCTTGGAGTACGAGCAGTACTTC.

This clone was recorded a few times. The CDR3 nucleotides are TGTGCCAGCAGTTCAACAGGGGGAGTTCAGCCCCAGCATTTT. Protein product: CASSSTGGVQPQHF. The V call is TRBV27, the J call TRBJ1-5; 8 positions match TRBD1. The germline CDR1 and CDR2 sequences are MNHEY and SMNVEV (reference sequence). The CDR3 is 14 amino acids. V shed 4 bases, J shed 6 bases, and the junction held 5 bases outside the gene matches.

This chain connects TRBV18 to TRBJ2-7, with 7 bases aligning to TRBD2. Germline V lookup: CDR1 KGHSH, CDR2 LQKENI. V lost 2 bases and J lost 1; bases outside the gene matches: 5. The CDR3 has 15 amino acids. The CDR3 is CASSPSGTTSYEQYF. The CDR3 bases are TGTGCCAGCTCACCATCGGGGACTACTTCCTACGAGCAGTACTTC.

This chain joins TRBV6-5 and TRBJ1-1; D is undetermined. The V end lost 0 bases, the J end lost 2 bases, and 10 bases lay between the germline ends. The V gene's germline CDR1 is MNHEY and CDR2 SVGAGI. This CDR3 is built from 15 residues. The CDR3 DNA reads TGTGCCAGCAGTTACTCCTGGGCCCAAAACACTGAAGCTTTCTTT. It codes for CASSYSWAQNTEAFF.

J is TRBJ2-1 and V is TRBV6-1; 9 nucleotides line up with TRBD2. The CDR3 is 14 residues long. Trimming at V came to 7 bases and at J to 9 bases, leaving 10 bases not matched to a gene. Germline CDR1 MNHNS, CDR2 SASEGT. CDR3 sequence reads: CASKDLAGVREQFF. Here the CDR3 DNA reads TGTGCCAGCAAGGATTTAGCGGGAGTTCGTGAGCAGTTCTTC.

This chain links TRBV28 with TRBJ2-7; the match to TRBD2 covers 9 bases. V dropped 6 bases and J dropped 2; count of bases not matched to a gene: 5. In germline, CDR1 is MDHEN, CDR2 SYDVKM. This CDR3 region has 14 residues. Here the CDR3 reads CASSLAGTTYEQYF. The DNA for the CDR3 is TGTGCCAGCAGCCTAGCGGGGACTACCTACGAGCAGTACTTC.

The gene calls are TRBV19 and TRBJ2-4; D perhaps matches TRBD2 (6 bases). Trimming shortened V by 6 bases and J by 3 bases, and 9 bases separated the two germline ends. From germline, CDR1 is LNHDA and CDR2 SQIVND (reference sequence). There are 13 residues in the CDR3. The CDR3 spells CASREGVKNIQYF. DNA of the CDR3: TGTGCCAGTAGGGAGGGTGTCAAAAACATTCAGTACTTC.

The rearrangement uses TRBV2 and TRBJ2-1; the D gene is possibly TRBD2 (5 bases). Per germline, CDR1 SNHLY and CDR2 FYNNEI. The V gene lost 2 bases and the J gene lost 0 bases, with 8 bases spanning the gap. The CDR3 covers 15 residues. CDR3 coding DNA: TGTGCCAGCAGTGAACTAGCCGGCTCCTACAATGAGCAGTTCTTC. Its translation is CASSELAGSYNEQFF.

The chain links TRBV25-1 to TRBJ1-2; no definite D call. Trimming took 1 base from V and 2 from J, leaving 11 bases between them. Germline-derived CDR1 and CDR2 are MGHDK and SYGVNS. This CDR3 has 15 residues. The CDR3, as DNA: TGTGCCAGCAGTGAATTTGGGCAGAACAACTATGGCTACACCTTC. Its protein product is CASSEFGQNNYGYTF.

The chain links TRBV28 to TRBJ1-5, with 7 bases identical to TRBD1. The germline gives CDR1 MDHEN, CDR2 SYDVKM. The V and J ends lost 5 bases and 1 base, in that order; junction bases with no gene match: 11. The CDR3 extends over 17 amino acids. CDR3 region: CASSLPGDSKSNQPQHF. CDR3 sequence (DNA): TGTGCCAGCAGTCTCCCGGGGGACAGTAAGAGCAATCAGCCCCAGCATTTT.

Only one count was recorded for this clone. The V gene is TRBV2, the J gene TRBJ2-7, with 8 positions matching TRBD1. CDR1 is SNHLY and CDR2 is FYNNEI in the germline V gene. V gave up 6 bases and J gave up 3 bases; unmatched junction bases: 13. This CDR3 has 16 amino acids. CDR3 region: CASSAAGGQARYEQYF. The DNA of the CDR3 is TGTGCCAGCAGCGCCGCTGGGGGACAGGCGCGCTACGAGCAGTACTTC.

The chain joins TRBV5-1 to TRBJ1-2; no definite D call. The CDR3 has 15 residues. Looked up from germline, CDR1 is SGHRS and CDR2 is YFSETQ. Between the trimmed V and J ends, which lost 4 bases and 2 bases, there was a span of 15 bases. The CDR3 sequence: CASSRANTQNYGYTF. The CDR3 region has the DNA TGCGCCAGCAGCCGGGCCAACACCCAAAACTATGGCTACACCTTC.